This T cell receptor beta chain was captured by sequencing in a study of CXCR3-negative and CXCR3-positive naive CD8 T cells. A word on this clonotype: Its specificity is not known.

The TRB cDNA libraries were prepared by 5' RACE with UMI labels. TCRdb re-called the 5' RACE reads and catalogs CDR3 proteins one per entry, DNA excluded. In all, the sample yields about 6,700 distinct CDR3 sequences. Study-wide points: Relative to memory CD8+ cells, whose diversity was much lower, both naive subsets had comparably high diversity.

From germline, CDR1 is DFQATT and CDR2 SNEGSKA (reference sequence). This CDR3 region has 15 residues. Sample: naive CXCR3- CD8+ T cells from blood. Subset in this sample: CD45RO-CCR7+CD27+CD95- naive CD8+ T cells lacking CXCR3 (TNR3-). The chain recombines TRBV20-1 with TRBJ2-6; as DNA is missing, the TRBD1 call by TCRdb cannot be tested. The clonotype comes from a human donor in good health. Some clones in this sample may be carry-over from other donors' samples. This CDR3 reads CSARDLGAGANVLTF.